The entry below describes one TCR beta chain. The antigen is undetermined. Unique molecular identifiers were incorporated during preparation of the TCRbeta library. TCRdb reprocessed the PCR reads via MiXCR and lists one record per CDR3 protein. The table has hundreds of thousands of distinct CDR3 sequences, 13% seen once; the top ten hold 0.79%. The source of the sample is a study of T-cell reconstitution after alpha-beta-depleted transplantation in children. Study observations and caveats: From newly produced T cells came most of the T-cell counts and diversity one year after transplant.

Between the trimmed V and J ends, which lost 3 bases and 4 bases, there was a span of 17 bases. There are 15 residues in the CDR3. CDR1 is DFQATT, CDR2 SNEGSKA, per germline (reference sequence). The chain employs TRBV20-1 and TRBJ2-3; D is perhaps TRBD2 (6 bases). This receptor was taken from a girl aged 2 to 10 with congenital amegakaryocytic thrombocytopenia, due to receive a stem cell transplant. The sample in question was PBMCs, obtained before TCRalphabeta/CD19-depleted stem cell transplant. CDR3 nucleotide sequence: TGCAGTGCTAGGGGAGGACTGGGACGCGCAGATACGCAGTATTTT. Protein: CSARGGLGRADTQYF.